This is a list of T cell receptor beta chains from one sample in a study of cytomegalovirus exposure and HLA in healthy donors. Clones were sequenced by immunoSEQ multiplex PCR, and TCRdb holds only the in-frame ones, with some missing. The sample holds some 170,000 clones, roughly 79% seen once. The specimen was PBMCs. These receptors came from a male donor in good health and CMV-seronegative. Each CDR3 is given without its conserved first and last residue.

V	J	CDR3
TRBV4-3	TRBJ2-3	ASSQGTSGRAVTDTQY
TRBV6-1	TRBJ1-4	ASSVGTGWEKLF
TRBV4-1	TRBJ2-7	ASSRAGGDYEQY
TRBV4-3	TRBJ1-4	ASSQDQGLNEKLF
TRBV7-8	TRBJ1-1	ASSPSPRAEAF
TRBV12-5	TRBJ2-1	ASGLVSGGFRNEQF
TRBV30	TRBJ1-1	AWSVVQGLAF
TRBV15	TRBJ1-1	ATSRPGQGSNTEAF
TRBV30	TRBJ2-5	AWTRQGPQETQY
TRBV6-6	TRBJ1-1	ASSYSQGVDTEAF
TRBV18	TRBJ1-1	ASSPMEGGAF
TRBV28	TRBJ2-1	ASNLGAGAGEQF
TRBV6-5	TRBJ2-5	ASSYAGLQETQY
TRBV5-1	TRBJ2-1	ASSLEHNEQF
TRBV19	TRBJ1-5	ASSIHDSGGGNQPQH
TRBV7-9	TRBJ1-2	ASSLGAGSGYT
TRBV6-5	TRBJ1-5	ASSYSGRPNQPQH
TRBV18	TRBJ1-1	ASSPGQGLNTEAF
TRBV7-9	TRBJ2-3	ASSLLAGGHADTQY
TRBV19	TRBJ1-2	ASTFEGIDGYT
TRBV9	TRBJ1-1	ASSGQGMNTEAF
TRBV7-2	TRBJ2-1	ASSFSAGGGEQF
TRBV5-1	TRBJ2-1	ASSSLPGLAFSDEQF
TRBV2	TRBJ2-7	ASIQEAAGGSYEQY
TRBV7-3	TRBJ1-1	ASSRDWNTEAF
TRBV7-2	TRBJ1-3	ASSFGTGAGNTIY
TRBV2	TRBJ2-1	ASSGWSGAYNEQF
TRBV30	TRBJ1-5	AWSVGRNQPQH
TRBV4-3	TRBJ2-3	ASSQGNSGIRTDTQY
TRBV21-1	TRBJ2-7	ASSKDAGAYEQY
TRBV5-6	TRBJ1-5	ASSLLAFGSNQPQH
TRBV28	TRBJ2-7	ASSLFGRVGDEQY
TRBV28	TRBJ2-7	ASSSRQVYEQY
TRBV2	TRBJ2-3	ASRETRTSGGSTDTQY